The 20 T cell receptor beta chains below come from one sample, sequenced in a study of breast tumors, draining lymph nodes, adjacent tissues. In TCRdb, the multiplex PCR reads were re-called with MiXCR into one record per CDR3 protein. The sample includes nearly 110,000 distinct CDR3 sequences, around 30% seen only once; the top ten take 4.5% to 7%. The lymph nodes were axillary draining lymph nodes from breast cancer patients. Sample: axillary lymph node tissue. These receptor sequences come from a female donor with breast cancer. Some clones in this sample may be carry-over from other donors' samples.

This clonotype was detected ten times or more. The rearrangement joins TRBV6-2 or TRBV6-3 to TRBJ1-2; weak D call: TRBD1 (5 bases). The CDR3 runs 16 residues. Germline V gene lookup returns CDR1 MNHEY and CDR2 SVGEGT. The V and J ends lost 2 bases and 2 bases respectively, with 15 bases between them. The CDR3 DNA is TGTGCCAGCAGTTACCCCGGCGGGACGGTAAACTATGGCTACACCTTC. Its translation is CASSYPGGTVNYGYTF.

The chain carries TRBV7-2 and TRBJ2-7; tentatively, D is TRBD1 (5 bases). The length of the CDR3 is 15 residues. Trimming took 4 bases from V and 3 from J, leaving 16 bases between them. Germline loops: CDR1 SGHTA, CDR2 FQGNSA. The CDR3 sequence: CASSYPLGLSYEQYF. CDR3 coding DNA: TGTGCCAGCAGCTACCCTTTGGGGCTGAGCTACGAGCAGTACTTC.

This clonotype is a singleton in its sample. The junction differs from germline at one of its ends, possibly a read error. The V and J genes are TRBV6-5 and TRBJ1-2; D might be TRBD1 (6 bases). Germline values: CDR1 MNHEY, CDR2 SVGAGI. The CDR3 is 13 amino acids. The CDR3 loop is CTSRQENRDGYTF. Written as DNA, the CDR3 is TGTACCAGCAGGCAAGAAAACAGGGATGGCTACACCTTC.

This clonotype was seen only a few times. A clone one base away is much larger, so this may be a read error. The J gene is TRBJ2-7, the V gene TRBV5-4; a weak D match, TRBD2 (6 bases). V was cut by 4 bases and J by 6 bases, with 17 bases left in between. This CDR3 region has 14 residues. Germline CDR1 SGHNT, CDR2 YYREEE (reference sequence). The chain's CDR3 is CASSIAGPAAEQYF. CDR3 coding DNA: TGTGCCAGCAGCATTGCGGGACCAGCAGCCGAGCAGTACTTC. Drawing the rest from reference TRBV5-4 and TRBJ2-7, the complete variable domain is ETGVTQSPTHLIKTRGQQVTLRCSSQSGHNTVSWYQQALGQGPQFIFQYYREEENGRGNFPPRFSGLQFPNYSSELNVNALELDDSALYLCASSIAGPAAEQYFGPGTRLTVT.

The V gene is TRBV20-1, the J gene TRBJ1-2; 9 nucleotides line up with TRBD1. CDR1 is DFQATT and CDR2 is SNEGSKA in the germline V gene (reference sequence). The CDR3 is made up of 14 amino acids. V shed 6 bases and J 5 bases; nucleotides not matched to a gene: 10. CDR3 loop: CSAFDRGWRYGYTF. The DNA for the CDR3 is TGCAGTGCCTTTGACAGGGGGTGGAGGTATGGCTACACCTTC.

As concerns this clonotype: A much larger clonotype is one base distant, so this may be a read error. V and J are TRBV6-6 and TRBJ1-2; no reliable D call. Germline lookup yields CDR1 MNHNY and CDR2 SVGAGI (reference sequence). The CDR3 totals 16 residues. Trimming cost V 7 bases and J 4 bases, with 22 bases left between them. This chain's CDR3 is CASIHRPAGGFYGYTF. For the CDR3, the DNA is TGTGCCAGCATCCACAGACCCGCCGGAGGCTTCTATGGCTACACCTTC.

This chain uses TRBV30 with TRBJ1-3, with 8 bases identical to TRBD1. The trim removed 4 bases at V and 5 bases at J, leaving 7 bases unmatched. There are 14 residues in the CDR3. Germline CDR1 GTSNPN, CDR2 SVGIG (reference sequence). Here the CDR3 DNA reads TGTGCCTGGAACAGGGGGACGGGAAGAAACACCATATATTTT. It translates to CAWNRGTGRNTIYF.

This clonotype was seen many times. The chain is built from TRBV15 and TRBJ1-4; no definite D call. Trimming left V 5 bases short and J 0 bases short, with 10 bases between. The CDR3 extends over 15 amino acids. Germline loops: CDR1 LNHNV, CDR2 YYDKDF (reference sequence). The CDR3 bases are TGTGCCACCAGCGGGATTATGGCAACTAATGAAAAACTGTTTTTT. Translation gives CATSGIMATNEKLFF.

This clonotype was detected ten times or more. The rearrangement links TRBV18 to TRBJ2-7; a possible D gene is TRBD2 (5 bases). This CDR3 is 15 amino acids long. Germline loops: CDR1 KGHSH, CDR2 LQKENI. V was pared by 3 bases and J by 7 bases, with 19 bases between. As DNA, the CDR3 is TGTGCCAGCTCACCTCCTCAGTCCGGAGGAATAGAGCAGTACTTC. Translating gives CASSPPQSGGIEQYF.

The V gene is TRBV4-1, the J gene TRBJ2-5, with no clear D. The V end was cut by 10 bases, the J end by 5 bases, with 5 bases between. This CDR3 has 9 amino acids. Germline V gene data show CDR1 as MGHRA and CDR2 as YSYEKL. The CDR3 spells CATTETQYF. CDR3 nucleotides: TGCGCCACCACGGAGACCCAGTACTTC.

The chain is built from TRBV3-1 and TRBJ1-1, with 7 bases matching TRBD1. CDR3 length equals 15 residues. The V and J ends lost 4 bases and 2 bases, in that order; junction bases with no gene match: 7. CDR1 is LGHDT, CDR2 YNNKEL, per germline (reference sequence). The CDR3: CASSPTGTANTEAFF. DNA of the CDR3: TGTGCCAGCAGCCCTACAGGGACAGCCAACACTGAAGCTTTCTTT. The full variable domain, rest sourced from reference TRBV3-1 and TRBJ1-1, is DTAVSQTPKYLVTQMGNDKSIKCEQNLGHDTMYWYKQDSKKFLKIMFSYNNKELIINETVPNRFSPKSPDKAHLNLHINSLELGDSAVYFCASSPTGTANTEAFFGQGTRLTVV.

This clonotype was seen ten or more times. Just one base apart from a much larger clone, this may be a read error. The chain links TRBV20-1 to TRBJ2-7, with 7 bases matching TRBD1. CDR1 and CDR2 from the germline V gene are DFQATT and SNEGSKA (reference sequence). This CDR3 is built from 14 residues. The CDR3 nucleotides read TGCAGTGCTAGATCCCCCAGGGGGTCCTCCGAGCAGTACTTC. This gives the protein CSARSPRGSSEQYF.

This clonotype was counted at least ten times. The J gene is TRBJ2-7, the V gene TRBV6-5; D might be TRBD2 (7 bases). This CDR3 comprises 13 residues. V shed 5 bases and J shed 5 bases, with 13 bases lying between them. CDR1 is MNHEY, CDR2 SVGAGI, per germline. CDR3 in amino acids: CASSLTGRDEQYF. For the CDR3, the DNA is TGTGCCAGCAGTCTCACAGGGAGGGACGAGCAGTACTTC.

This clonotype was counted ten times or more. V is TRBV6-5 and J is TRBJ2-7; D gene unclear. The CDR3 extends over 14 amino acids. The V gene lost 0 bases and the J gene lost 0 bases, with 6 bases spanning the gap. CDR1 MNHEY and CDR2 SVGAGI come from the germline V gene. CDR3 in amino acids: CASSYSFFSYEQYF. The CDR3 nucleotides read TGTGCCAGCAGTTACTCGTTCTTCTCCTACGAGCAGTACTTC.

This clonotype was found many times. This sequence joins TRBV9 and TRBJ2-3; TRBD2 matches at 13 bases. Trimming at V came to 4 bases and at J to 6 bases, leaving 8 bases not matched to a gene. CDR1 is SGDLS and CDR2 is YYNGEE in the germline V gene. The CDR3 spans 16 residues. This chain's CDR3 is CASSRLAGGLQDTQYF. In DNA, the CDR3 is TGTGCCAGCAGCAGACTAGCGGGGGGCCTGCAGGATACGCAGTATTTT.

This clonotype was counted many times. V is TRBV29-1 and J is TRBJ2-6; possible D gene TRBD1, 6 bases. This CDR3 has 14 residues. Germline CDR1 reads SQVTM; CDR2 reads ANQGSEA. Trimming took 1 base from V and 2 from J, leaving 6 bases between them. The CDR3 DNA reads TGCAGCGTTGAAGGGACAGCTGGGGCCAACGTCCTGACTTTC. This sequence encodes CSVEGTAGANVLTF.

This clonotype showed up many times. At one boundary the junction diverges from the germline segment, which might be a read error. The chain recombines TRBV7-9 with TRBJ1-2; D is ambiguous. Looked up from germline, CDR1 is SEHNR and CDR2 is FQNEAQ (reference sequence). The CDR3 loop spans 15 amino acids. The CDR3 region is CASTPSPADDYGYPF. CDR3 nucleotides: TGTGCCAGCACCCCCTCCCCGGCAGACGACTATGGCTACCCCTTC.

The table lists this clonotype with many counts. The chain recombines TRBV9 with TRBJ2-3; D call uncertain. V was shortened by 4 bases and J by 2 bases, with 8 bases between the two germline ends. The CDR3 loop spans 13 amino acids. Germline loops: CDR1 SGDLS, CDR2 YYNGEE. For the CDR3, the DNA is TGTGCCAGCAGCCCGGACCACACAGATACGCAGTATTTT. Protein sequence: CASSPDHTDTQYF. The full variable domain, completed using reference TRBV9 and TRBJ2-3, is DSGVTQTPKHLITATGQRVTLRCSPRSGDLSVYWYQQSLDQGLQFLIQYYNGEERAKGNILERFSAQQFPDLHSELNLSSLELGDSALYFCASSPDHTDTQYFGPGTRLTVL.

This clonotype was observed at least ten times. V usage is TRBV30 and J usage is TRBJ1-5; TRBD1 matches 8 bases. CDR3 size: 15 residues. V was clipped by 0 bases and J by 7 bases; unmatched bases: 8. Germline lookup yields CDR1 GTSNPN and CDR2 SVGIG (reference sequence). This CDR3 reads CAWSVPGTGGQPQHF. CDR3 bases: TGTGCCTGGAGTGTACCGGGAACAGGGGGACAGCCCCAGCATTTT.

About this clonotype: This likely comes from a read error, as the CDR3 has no conserved phenylalanine or tryptophan at its end. No DNA is shown, since the ends of the CDR3 on it are uncertain; the CDR3 is the one TCRdb lists. This chain joins TRBV6-1 and TRBJ1-2; the table's D gene call, TRBD1, was not cross checked with the DNA. The length of the CDR3 is 8 amino acids, counting both ends. Germline V gene sequence: CDR1 MNHNS, CDR2 SASEGT. This CDR3 is CASSEAGG.